The 31 T cell receptor beta chains given below trace back to one sample, sequenced in a study of shared clonotypes between healthy human individuals. This table comes from immunoSEQ multiplex PCR, and its TCRdb copy is limited to in-frame clones, with some not included. The repertoire consists of about 2 million clones, with about 95% occurring once and the leading ten covering 0.85% to 1.3%. Selected positively for CCR7 and CD45RO-negative, naive CD8 cells excluded terminally differentiated effector memory CD45RA+ cells. The sequencing input was naive CD8+ T cells sorted from blood. The origin of the receptors is a man between 18 and 35 years old in good health.

This clone showed up just once. The rearrangement uses TRBV30 and TRBJ2-1, with 7 bases that match TRBD2. The V gene's germline CDR1 is GTSNPN and CDR2 SVGIG (reference sequence). This CDR3 region has 14 residues. V was pared by 2 bases and J by 2 bases, with 3 bases of the junction left unmatched. The CDR3 DNA sequence: TGTGCCTGGAGTCTCAGCGGGGCCTACAATGAGCAGTTCTTC. The encoded protein is CAWSLSGAYNEQFF.

The rearrangement links TRBV7-8 to TRBJ1-4; 7 bases are shared with TRBD1. Germline assignment: CDR1 SGHVS and CDR2 FQNEAQ. V lost 4 bases and J lost 6; bases outside the gene matches: 2. The CDR3 has 13 residues. This CDR3 is CASSSGQYEKLFF. The DNA of the CDR3 is TGTGCCAGCAGCTCGGGACAGTATGAAAAACTGTTTTTT.

The chain uses TRBV27 and TRBJ2-3; no reliable D call. The V end lost 4 bases, the J end lost 4 bases, and 15 bases lay between the germline ends. CDR1 and CDR2 (germline): MNHEY, SMNVEV (reference sequence). This CDR3 spans 15 amino acids. CDR3: CASSWTLGDSDTQYF. The CDR3 nucleotides read TGTGCCAGCAGTTGGACGCTTGGAGATTCAGATACGCAGTATTTT.

V is TRBV7-6 and J is TRBJ1-1; no definite D call. V was trimmed by 1 base and J by 4 bases, leaving 13 bases between them. The CDR3 runs to 15 residues. Per the germline V gene, CDR1 is SGHVS and CDR2 is FNYEAQ. This CDR3 is CASSLEGRSSTEAFF. As DNA, the CDR3 is TGTGCCAGCAGCTTAGAGGGCAGGTCGAGCACTGAAGCTTTCTTT.

The V call is TRBV7-8, the J call TRBJ2-7, with D uncertain. Germline CDR1 and CDR2: SGHVS and FQNEAQ. The germline V and J ends were trimmed by 5 bases and 9 bases, with 11 bases remaining between them. This CDR3 contains 11 residues. The CDR3 protein is CASSPSAWQYF. In DNA form, the CDR3 reads TGTGCCAGCAGCCCGAGCGCGTGGCAGTACTTC.

The rearrangement uses TRBV6-1 and TRBJ1-5; D gene unclear. The germline V and J ends were trimmed by 5 bases and 2 bases, with 10 bases remaining between them. The CDR3 contains 14 residues. The germline CDR1 and CDR2 sequences are MNHNS and SASEGT. CDR3 amino acids: CASSLAGGNQPQHF. As DNA, the CDR3 is TGTGCCAGCAGTCTAGCCGGAGGCAATCAGCCCCAGCATTTT.

This clone has just one count. The V and J genes are TRBV19 and TRBJ2-2; D is unclear. Trimming stripped 4 bases from V and 4 bases from J, with 13 bases between. CDR1 is LNHDA and CDR2 is SQIVND in the germline V gene (reference sequence). The CDR3 has 15 residues. CDR3 bases: TGTGCCAGTAGTAGTAGTGTCACACTCACCGGGGAGCTGTTTTTT. Translated, it gives CASSSSVTLTGELFF. Supplemented by reference TRBV19 and TRBJ2-2, the full variable domain reads DGGITQSPKYLFRKEGQNVTLSCEQNLNHDAMYWYRQDPGQGLRLIYYSQIVNDFQKGDIAEGYSVSREKKESFPLTVTSAQKNPTAFYLCASSSSVTLTGELFFGEGSRLTVL.

This chain joins TRBV7-9 and TRBJ1-5; D not certain. CDR1 is SEHNR and CDR2 is FQNEAQ in the germline V gene (reference sequence). Trimming took off 1 base at V and 7 bases at J, with 17 bases between the two ends. The CDR3 runs 16 residues. The CDR3 sequence: CASSLGAGIPGQPQHF. In nucleotides, the CDR3 is TGTGCCAGCAGCTTAGGTGCAGGTATCCCGGGGCAGCCCCAGCATTTT.

V gene TRBV2 combines with J gene TRBJ2-5; 8 bases are shared with TRBD1. J was trimmed by 2 bases and V by 8 bases; bases with no gene match: 7. Per the germline V gene, CDR1 is SNHLY and CDR2 is FYNNEI. The CDR3 has 14 amino acids. CDR3 sequence (DNA): TGTGCCAGCGAGGACAGGGAGAGGCAAGAGACCCAGTACTTC. Translated: CASEDRERQETQYF.

The chain employs TRBV27 and TRBJ1-6, with TRBD1 matching 8 bases. The V gene end was trimmed by 4 bases and the J gene end by 8 bases; junction bases not matched to a gene: 4. CDR1 MNHEY and CDR2 SMNVEV come from the germline V gene (reference sequence). This CDR3 region has 14 residues. CDR3 amino acids: CASSSGQVYSPLHF. CDR3 in DNA: TGTGCCAGCAGTTCGGGACAGGTTTATTCACCCCTCCACTTT.

The gene calls are TRBV9 and TRBJ2-3; the D is unclear. The length of the CDR3 is 14 residues. V lost 0 bases to trimming and J lost 2 bases, with 7 bases between them. From germline, CDR1 is SGDLS and CDR2 YYNGEE. CDR3 sequence reads: CASSVVDPTDTQYF. The CDR3 nucleotides are TGTGCCAGCAGCGTAGTGGATCCCACAGATACGCAGTATTTT.

The genes are TRBV6-5 and TRBJ2-7; 8 positions agree with TRBD2. There are 14 residues in the CDR3. Germline CDR1 MNHEY, CDR2 SVGAGI. V shed 6 bases and J 3 bases; nucleotides not matched to a gene: 7. For the CDR3, the DNA is TGTGCCAGCAGGGGGCCAGCGGGAGACTACGAGCAGTACTTC. Protein product: CASRGPAGDYEQYF.

The chain links TRBV19 to TRBJ2-7, with D perhaps given as TRBD1 or TRBD2 (5 bases each). Trimming cost V 5 bases and J 5 bases, with 10 bases left between them. CDR3 length: 12 amino acids. Germline values: CDR1 LNHDA, CDR2 SQIVND (reference sequence). The DNA of the CDR3 is TGTGCCAGTAGTGTAGGGACGGACGAGCAGTACTTC. This gives the protein CASSVGTDEQYF.

Note on this clone: The junction does not match germline at one end; this may be a read error. The rearrangement uses TRBV6-1 and TRBJ2-1; D possibly corresponds to TRBD1 (5 bases). This CDR3 contains 14 residues. Germline V lookup: CDR1 MNHNS, CDR2 SASEGT. Written as DNA, the CDR3 is TGTGCCAGCAGCCCGTGGGGCTCCCACAATGAGCAGTTCTTC. The encoded protein is CASSPWGSHNEQFF.

This chain uses TRBV7-6 with TRBJ2-3, with D possibly TRBD2 on 5 matching bases. This CDR3 comprises 17 residues. CDR1 is SGHVS and CDR2 is FNYEAQ in the germline V gene. V was trimmed by 2 bases and J by 4 bases, leaving 19 bases between them. In DNA, the CDR3 is TGTGCCAGCAGCTTACTCAAGGACGGACTCTCCCCAGATACGCAGTATTTT. This encodes CASSLLKDGLSPDTQYF.

This chain links TRBV9 with TRBJ2-2, with D unclear. CDR3 length equals 14 residues. Between the trimmed V and J ends, which lost 4 bases and 6 bases, there was a span of 13 bases. The germline CDR1 and CDR2 sequences are SGDLS and YYNGEE. This chain's CDR3 is CASSSRLAPGELFF. The CDR3 nucleotides are TGTGCCAGCAGCTCTCGACTTGCACCCGGGGAGCTGTTTTTT.

In regard to this clone: Other DNA sequences in this sample translate to the same CDR3. The chain links TRBV27 to TRBJ2-7, with 7 bases identical to TRBD2. V was pared by 3 bases and J by 1 base, with 3 bases of the junction left unmatched. The germline V gene encodes CDR1 MNHEY and CDR2 SMNVEV (reference sequence). The CDR3 contains 14 residues. For the CDR3, the DNA is TGTGCCAGCAGTTTGTCGCGGGGGTCCTACGAGCAGTACTTC. This codes for CASSLSRGSYEQYF.

The rearrangement links TRBV19 to TRBJ1-2; 7 bases agree with TRBD1. From germline, CDR1 is LNHDA and CDR2 SQIVND (reference sequence). Trimming cost V 6 bases and J 9 bases; bases outside gene matches: 19. The CDR3 loop spans 16 amino acids. The CDR3 loop is CASSLDRRTTIKSYTF. CDR3 in DNA: TGTGCCAGTAGCTTGGACAGGCGCACGACAATCAAAAGCTACACCTTC. Full variable domain (missing parts from reference TRBV19 and TRBJ1-2): DGGITQSPKYLFRKEGQNVTLSCEQNLNHDAMYWYRQDPGQGLRLIYYSQIVNDFQKGDIAEGYSVSREKKESFPLTVTSAQKNPTAFYLCASSLDRRTTIKSYTFGSGTRLTVV.

The chain couples TRBV28 to TRBJ1-5; 9 positions match TRBD1. This CDR3 region has 15 residues. With 6 bases clipped from V and 2 bases from J, the junction kept 5 bases outside the gene matches. Looked up from germline, CDR1 is MDHEN and CDR2 is SYDVKM. This CDR3 is CASRIQGAGNQPQHF. CDR3 coding DNA: TGTGCCAGCAGAATACAGGGGGCGGGCAATCAGCCCCAGCATTTT.

Worth noting for this clone: A read error may produce the germline difference seen at one junction end. The chain carries TRBV4-1 and TRBJ1-1, with D hard to call. Looked up from germline, CDR1 is MGHRA and CDR2 is YSYEKL. The CDR3 loop spans 14 amino acids. This CDR3 is CASSQGTLNAEAFF. DNA for the CDR3: TGCGCCAGCAGCCAAGGGACTTTGAACGCTGAAGCTTTCTTT.

V gene TRBV5-1 combines with J gene TRBJ2-6, with 8 bases fitting TRBD1. CDR3 length equals 15 residues. J lost 3 bases, V lost 4 bases, and 3 bases had no gene match. Germline V gene sequence: CDR1 SGHRS, CDR2 YFSETQ. The CDR3 nucleotides are TGCGCCAGCAGCATGGACAGGGTTGGGGCCAACGTCCTGACTTTC. This codes for CASSMDRVGANVLTF.

This rearrangement joins TRBV27 to TRBJ2-1; tentatively, D is TRBD1 (6 bases). This CDR3 has 16 residues. The V gene lost 5 bases and the J gene lost 8 bases, with 22 bases spanning the gap. Germline values: CDR1 MNHEY, CDR2 SMNVEV (reference sequence). CDR3 bases: TGTGCCAGCAGTACCGTTTCTGGGCAGGGGATCGATGAGCAGTTCTTC. It is translated as CASSTVSGQGIDEQFF.

This clone was detected once. The genes are TRBV6-5 and TRBJ1-5; 7 nucleotides line up with TRBD1. V was clipped by 7 bases and J by 4 bases; unmatched bases: 4. Germline CDR1 reads MNHEY; CDR2 reads SVGAGI. The CDR3 length is 13 residues. The CDR3 coding sequence is TGTGCCAGCAAATCAGGGGGGAATCAGCCCCAGCATTTT. Its translation is CASKSGGNQPQHF.

This sequence joins TRBV5-8 and TRBJ2-7; 13 nucleotides match TRBD2. The CDR3 sequence is 15 residues long. Germline V lookup: CDR1 SGHTS, CDR2 YDEGEE. Trimming removed 5 bases from V and 4 bases from J; junction bases left unmatched: 6. The CDR3 nucleotides are TGTGCCAGCAGTCGGCCGGGACTAGCGGGATACGAGCAGTACTTC. This translates into CASSRPGLAGYEQYF. Based on the CDR3 plus reference TRBV5-8 and TRBJ2-7, the full variable domain is EAGVTQSPTHLIKTRGQQATLRCSPISGHTSVYWYQQALGLGLQFLLWYDEGEERNRGNFPPRFSGRQFPNYSSELNVNALELEDSALYLCASSRPGLAGYEQYFGPGTRLTVT.

J is TRBJ2-7 and V is TRBV13, with TRBD1 matching 9 bases. Germline CDR1 is PRHDT and CDR2 is FYEKMQ (reference sequence). The CDR3 length is 14 residues. The V and J ends lost 5 bases and 6 bases, in that order; junction bases with no gene match: 8. This chain's CDR3 is CASSPGQGLPEQYF. Here the CDR3 DNA reads TGTGCCAGCAGCCCGGGACAGGGTCTTCCCGAGCAGTACTTC.

The rearrangement joins TRBV12-5 to TRBJ1-2, with D unclear. The CDR3 loop spans 13 amino acids. The V gene lost 1 base and the J gene lost 8 bases, with 11 bases spanning the gap. Germline CDR1 LGHNT, CDR2 FRNRAP. The CDR3 coding sequence is TGTGCTAGTGGTTTGGGACCCACTGACGGCTACACCTTC. Residues: CASGLGPTDGYTF.

V and J are TRBV11-2 and TRBJ2-1; 16 bases are a match to TRBD2. Germline-derived CDR1 and CDR2 are SGHAT and FQNNGV. The CDR3 has 18 amino acids. V was pared by 5 bases and J by 2 bases, with 6 bases of the junction left unmatched. This CDR3 is CASSTGTSGGGTYNEQFF. CDR3 coding DNA: TGTGCCAGCAGCACCGGGACTAGCGGGGGGGGTACCTACAATGAGCAGTTCTTC.

The J gene is TRBJ2-1, the V gene TRBV10-3; TRBD2 agrees at 14 bases. Germline V lookup: CDR1 ENHRY, CDR2 SYGVKD. Trimming took 4 bases from V and 8 from J; bases not matched to a gene: 4. The CDR3 has 15 amino acids. The CDR3 DNA sequence: TGTGCCATCAGTGTAGGGACTAGCGGGAGCTATGAGCAGTTCTTC. Translating gives CAISVGTSGSYEQFF.

About this clone: This sample includes further DNA sequences coding for the same CDR3. The V and J genes are TRBV7-2 and TRBJ2-1, with a tentative D call TRBD2 (5 bases). Germline V gene sequence: CDR1 SGHTA, CDR2 FQGNSA. Trimming left V 6 bases short and J 0 bases short, with 12 bases between. The CDR3 contains 15 residues. CDR3 residues: CASSPDWSSYNEQFF. The CDR3 DNA reads TGTGCCAGCAGTCCGGACTGGAGCTCCTACAATGAGCAGTTCTTC.

This chain joins TRBV5-4 and TRBJ1-1; 8 bases align to TRBD1. Germline values: CDR1 SGHNT, CDR2 YYREEE (reference sequence). Losses at the gene ends were 4 bases for V and 4 bases for J; bases not matched to a gene: 9. The CDR3 sequence is 15 residues long. CDR3 sequence (DNA): TGTGCCAGCAGCCCCTATAGACAGGGGAGCACTGAAGCTTTCTTT. Protein sequence: CASSPYRQGSTEAFF. The entire variable domain, with the rest obtained from reference TRBV5-4 and TRBJ1-1, is as follows: ETGVTQSPTHLIKTRGQQVTLRCSSQSGHNTVSWYQQALGQGPQFIFQYYREEENGRGNFPPRFSGLQFPNYSSELNVNALELDDSALYLCASSPYRQGSTEAFFGQGTRLTVV.

The rearrangement uses TRBV5-1 and TRBJ2-3, with D perhaps TRBD2 (5 bases). This CDR3 spans 15 amino acids. V lost 0 bases, J lost 5 bases, and 13 bases lay in between. CDR1 and CDR2 (germline): SGHRS, YFSETQ. The CDR3 DNA follows: TGCGCCAGCAGCTTGGGTTGGCAAGAGGGAGATACGCAGTATTTT. It yields the protein CASSLGWQEGDTQYF.